One TCR beta chain is described in this entry. This sample is drawn from a study of Ad26.COV2.S vaccination and SARS-CoV-2 variants. The treatment is: approximately 18 received Ad26.COV2.S at low or high dose, single or two shots; 5 received placebo; per-sample allocation not given. Collection of the samples took place on day 63 after the first injection of vaccine or placebo. Here immunoSEQ multiplex PCR was the method, and the copy in TCRdb shows in-frame clones only, minus some. The table records 400,000 to 450,000 clones, around 91% of them present only once. The CDR3 is 14 amino acids. Looked up from germline, CDR1 is SNHLY and CDR2 is FYNNEI. The V gene lost 2 bases and the J gene lost 5 bases, with 9 bases spanning the gap.

The V gene is TRBV2, the J gene TRBJ1-4; possible D gene TRBD1, 5 bases. The specimen was peripheral blood, collected in a trial of Ad26.COV2.S vaccine versus placebo. This sequence was found in a person aged 18-65 years who received the Ad26.COV2.S COVID-19 vaccine or a placebo. The CDR3 DNA is TGTGCCAGCAGTGAAAGGGGTAGAAATGAAAAACTGTTTTTT. Translating it yields CASSERGRNEKLFF.